The clone carrying this T cell receptor beta chain was counted once. The sample is drawn from a study of PD-1 blockade in classical Hodgkin lymphoma. Time point of the sample: cycle 4 day 1 (C4D1), after less than 7 weeks of nivolumab. Every patient had relapsed following autologous stem cell transplantation, and cohorts differed in brentuximab vedotin exposure. Deletions cut 5 bases from V and 4 bases from J, with 10 bases between. The V gene's germline CDR1 is SEHNR and CDR2 FQNEAQ (reference sequence). The CDR3 length is 13 residues. Clones were sequenced by immunoSEQ multiplex PCR, and TCRdb holds only the in-frame ones, with some missing. The sample records some 86,000 clones, roughly nine tenths being singletons.

This clonotype was sampled from a human donor with classical Hodgkin lymphoma. Material: peripheral blood mononuclear cells (PBMCs), obtained before the fourth cycle of nivolumab. The chain joins TRBV7-9 to TRBJ2-3; D is uncertain. CDR3 sequence (DNA): TGTGCCAGCAGCCAGTCTATCCCAGATACGCAGTATTTT. Translation: CASSQSIPDTQYF.